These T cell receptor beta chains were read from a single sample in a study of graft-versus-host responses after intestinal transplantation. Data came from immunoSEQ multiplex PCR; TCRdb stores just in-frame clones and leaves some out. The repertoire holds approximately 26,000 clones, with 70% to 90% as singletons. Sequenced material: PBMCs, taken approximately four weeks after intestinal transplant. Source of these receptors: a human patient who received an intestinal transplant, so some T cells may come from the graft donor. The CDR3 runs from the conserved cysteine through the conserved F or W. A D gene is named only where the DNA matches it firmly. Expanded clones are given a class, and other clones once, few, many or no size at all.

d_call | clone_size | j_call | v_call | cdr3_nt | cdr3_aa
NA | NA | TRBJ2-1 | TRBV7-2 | TGTGCCAGCAGCCCCACGACTAGTCGGGCCTACAATGAGCAGTTCTTC | CASSPTTSRAYNEQFF
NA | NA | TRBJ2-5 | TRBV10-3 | TGTGCCATCAGTGTAGGAGAGACCCAGTACTTC | CAISVGETQYF
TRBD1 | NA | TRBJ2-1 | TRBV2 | TGTGCCAGCAGCCTCATCGGGACAGCATCCTACAATGAGCAGTTCTTC | CASSLIGTASYNEQFF
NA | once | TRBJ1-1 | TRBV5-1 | TGCGCCAGCAGCTTGGCTCAGGGGAACACTGAAGCTTTCTTT | CASSLAQGNTEAFF
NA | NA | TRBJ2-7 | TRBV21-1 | TGTGCCAGCAGCAAAGGGGGAGTCCCCCTCTACGAGCAGTACTTC | CASSKGGVPLYEQYF
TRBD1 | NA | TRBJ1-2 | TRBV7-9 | TGTGCCAGCAGCTTAACCCTTTTGGACAGGTTTGGCTACACCTTC | CASSLTLLDRFGYTF
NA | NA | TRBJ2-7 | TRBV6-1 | TGTGCCAGCAGTGGACTCCGCTCCGCCTACGAGCAGTACTTC | CASSGLRSAYEQYF
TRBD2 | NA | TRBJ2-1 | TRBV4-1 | TGCGCCAGCAGCCCCGACCGGACTAGCGGTAATGAGCAGTTCTTC | CASSPDRTSGNEQFF
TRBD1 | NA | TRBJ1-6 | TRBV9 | TGTGCCAGCAGCGGGGACAGTGAATATTCACCCCTCCACTTT | CASSGDSEYSPLHF
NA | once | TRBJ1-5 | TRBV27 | TGTGCCAGCAGTCCCTCGGGACACTCCAATCAGCCCCAGCATTTT | CASSPSGHSNQPQHF
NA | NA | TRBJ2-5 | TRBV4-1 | TGCGCCAGCAGCCAAGAAAACGATCTAGGGGACCAAGAGACCCAGTACTTC | CASSQENDLGDQETQYF
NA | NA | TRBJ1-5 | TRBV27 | TGTGCCAGCAGTTTATCGATGTGGAGGGGGGGGTGGCGGAGCAATCAGCCCCAGCATTTT | CASSLSMWRGGWRSNQPQHF
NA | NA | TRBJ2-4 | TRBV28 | TGTGCCAGCAGTTTTAACAGTGGGGTGACCAAAAACATTCAGTACTTC | CASSFNSGVTKNIQYF
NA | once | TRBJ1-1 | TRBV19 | TGTGCCAGTAGTATATCCGACAGTCCCAACCCTTTCTTT | CASSISDSPNPFF
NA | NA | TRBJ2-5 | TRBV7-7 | TGTGCTAGCAGCCCCGGGGACCCAGAGACCCAGTACTTC | CASSPGDPETQYF
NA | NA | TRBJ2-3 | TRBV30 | TGTGCCTGGAAGGTTACGATGTTACGCCAAGATACGCAGTATTTT | CAWKVTMLRQDTQYF
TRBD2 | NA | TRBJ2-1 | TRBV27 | TGTGCCAGCAGTATTAGCGGGAAGATGGGCTATGAGCAGTTCTTC | CASSISGKMGYEQFF
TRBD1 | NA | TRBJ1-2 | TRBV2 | TGTGCCAGCAGTGATCAGACAGGGGGATGGGGCTACACCTTC | CASSDQTGGWGYTF
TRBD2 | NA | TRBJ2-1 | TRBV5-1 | TGCGCCAGCAGCCCCAGGCCACTAGCGGGGATCGGGAATGAGCAGTTCTTC | CASSPRPLAGIGNEQFF
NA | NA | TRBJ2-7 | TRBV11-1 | TGTGCCAGCAGCTTAGCGGGCGGTTCCTACGAGCAGTACTTC | CASSLAGGSYEQYF
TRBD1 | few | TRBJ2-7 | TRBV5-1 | TGCGCCAGCAGCTTGGCACAGGGGTGCCCCTACGAGCAGTACTTC | CASSLAQGCPYEQYF
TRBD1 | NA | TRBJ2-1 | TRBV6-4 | TGTGCCAGCAGTGACTTCATCATGGGGACAGGGGGGTACTATGAGCAGTTCTTC | CASSDFIMGTGGYYEQFF
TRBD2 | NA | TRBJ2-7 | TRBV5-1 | TGCGCCAGCAGCTTGGAGGGACTAGACGAGCAGTACTTC | CASSLEGLDEQYF
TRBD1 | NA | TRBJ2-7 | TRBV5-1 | TGCGCCAGCAGCCATACTGACAGGGGCGAGCAGTACTTC | CASSHTDRGEQYF
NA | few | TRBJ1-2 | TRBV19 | TGTGCCAGTAGGATAATGGGAGGGAGCGACTATGGCTACACCTTC | CASRIMGGSDYGYTF
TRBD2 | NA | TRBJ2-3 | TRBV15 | TGTGCCACCAGCAGAGACAGGCTAGCGGGGCGGGGGCAAGATACGCAGTATTTT | CATSRDRLAGRGQDTQYF
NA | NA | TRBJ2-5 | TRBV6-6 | TGTGCCAGCAGTTACTCGGGTGGCATTCGACAAGAGACCCAGTACTTC | CASSYSGGIRQETQYF
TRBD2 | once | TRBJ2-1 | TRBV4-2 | TGTGCCAGCAGCCAAGACGGCCTAGCGGCCGATACTACCTCCTACAATGAGCAGTTCTTC | CASSQDGLAADTTSYNEQFF
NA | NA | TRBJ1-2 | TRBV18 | TGTGCCAGCTCACCACAGGGAAACAATGGCTACACCTTC | CASSPQGNNGYTF
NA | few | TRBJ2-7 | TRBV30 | TGTGCCTGGATACCCCGGGGCACCTACGAGCAGTACTTC | CAWIPRGTYEQYF
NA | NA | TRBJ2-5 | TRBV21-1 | TGTGCCAGCACCGATACTACAGCAAAGTGGAGTGAAGGGGGCTCCCGGGAGGAGACCCAGTACTTC | CASTDTTAKWSEGGSREETQYF
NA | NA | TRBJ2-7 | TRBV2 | TGTGCCAGCAGTGATCCACCAACCCCCTCCTACGAGCAGTACTTC | CASSDPPTPSYEQYF